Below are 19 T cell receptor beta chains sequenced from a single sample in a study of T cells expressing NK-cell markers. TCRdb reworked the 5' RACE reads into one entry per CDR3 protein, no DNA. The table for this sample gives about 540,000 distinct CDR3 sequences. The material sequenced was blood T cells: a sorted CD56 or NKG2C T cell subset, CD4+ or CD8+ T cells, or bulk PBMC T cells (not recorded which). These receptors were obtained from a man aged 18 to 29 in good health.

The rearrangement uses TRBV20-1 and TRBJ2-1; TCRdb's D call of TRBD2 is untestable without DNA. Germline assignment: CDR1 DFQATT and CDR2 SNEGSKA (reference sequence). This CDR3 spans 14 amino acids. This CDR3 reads CSASVAGGQDEQFF.

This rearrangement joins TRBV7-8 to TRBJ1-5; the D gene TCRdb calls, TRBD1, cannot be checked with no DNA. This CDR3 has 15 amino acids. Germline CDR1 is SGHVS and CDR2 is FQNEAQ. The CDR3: CASSPKDRFNQPQHF.

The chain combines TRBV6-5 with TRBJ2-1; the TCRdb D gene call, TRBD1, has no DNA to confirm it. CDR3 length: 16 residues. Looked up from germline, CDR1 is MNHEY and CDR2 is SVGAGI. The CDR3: CASSSPFGEGAAEQFF.

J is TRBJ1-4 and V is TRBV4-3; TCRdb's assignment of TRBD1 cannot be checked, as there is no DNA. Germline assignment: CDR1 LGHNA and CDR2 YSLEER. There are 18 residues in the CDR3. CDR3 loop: CASSQSKPGHRANEKLFF.

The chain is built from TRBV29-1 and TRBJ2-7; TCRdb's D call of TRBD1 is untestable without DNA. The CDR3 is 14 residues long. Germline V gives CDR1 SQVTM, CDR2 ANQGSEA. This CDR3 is CSVGTGPNSYEQYF.

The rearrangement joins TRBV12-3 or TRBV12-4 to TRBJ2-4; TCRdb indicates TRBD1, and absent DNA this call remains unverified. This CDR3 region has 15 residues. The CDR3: CASSWDQGAKNIQYF.

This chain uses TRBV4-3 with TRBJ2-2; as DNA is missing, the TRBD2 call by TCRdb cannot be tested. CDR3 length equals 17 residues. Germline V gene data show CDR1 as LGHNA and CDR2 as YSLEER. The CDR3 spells CASSRGLAGGNTGELFF.

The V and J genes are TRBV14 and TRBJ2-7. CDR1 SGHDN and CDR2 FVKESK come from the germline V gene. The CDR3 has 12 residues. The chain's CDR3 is CASSHLPYEQYF.

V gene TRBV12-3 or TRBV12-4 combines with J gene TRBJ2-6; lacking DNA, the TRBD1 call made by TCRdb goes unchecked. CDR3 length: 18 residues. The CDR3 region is CASCLAPGRVSGANVLTF.

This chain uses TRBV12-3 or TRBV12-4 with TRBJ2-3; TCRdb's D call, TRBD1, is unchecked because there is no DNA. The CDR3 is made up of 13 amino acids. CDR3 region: CASSSQGSDTQYF.

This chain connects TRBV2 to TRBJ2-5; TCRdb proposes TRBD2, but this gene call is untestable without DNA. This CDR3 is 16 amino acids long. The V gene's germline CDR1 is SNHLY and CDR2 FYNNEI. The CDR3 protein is CASSPGLAGPQETQYF.

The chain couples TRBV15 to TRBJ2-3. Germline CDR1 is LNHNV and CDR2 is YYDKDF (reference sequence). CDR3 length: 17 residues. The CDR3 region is CATSRYTFWGGADTQYF.

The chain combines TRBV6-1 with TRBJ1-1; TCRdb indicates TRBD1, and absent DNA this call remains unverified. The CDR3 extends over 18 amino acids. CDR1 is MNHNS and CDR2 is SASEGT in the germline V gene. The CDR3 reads CASGKGQGILGPGTEAFF.

The CDR3 loop is CASSFSQGGYTF. This chain joins TRBV12-3 or TRBV12-4 and TRBJ1-2; TCRdb names TRBD1, which stays unverified in the absence of DNA. The CDR3 has 12 amino acids.

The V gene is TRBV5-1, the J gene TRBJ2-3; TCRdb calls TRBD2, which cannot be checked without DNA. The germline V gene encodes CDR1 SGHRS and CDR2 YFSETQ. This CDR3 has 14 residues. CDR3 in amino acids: CASSGGLHTDTQYF.

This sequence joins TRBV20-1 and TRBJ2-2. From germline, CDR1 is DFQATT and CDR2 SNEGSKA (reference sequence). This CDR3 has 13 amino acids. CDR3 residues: CSASGSITGELFF.

This CDR3 reads CASSREGREYVYNEQFF. The genes are TRBV5-5 and TRBJ2-1; TCRdb proposes TRBD2, but this gene call is untestable without DNA. The CDR3 covers 17 residues. The germline gives CDR1 SGHKS, CDR2 YYEKEE (reference sequence).

The CDR3: CASSLVKGLAKDTQYF. V and J are TRBV7-9 and TRBJ2-3. Germline CDR1 is SEHNR and CDR2 is FQNEAQ (reference sequence). The CDR3 spans 16 residues.

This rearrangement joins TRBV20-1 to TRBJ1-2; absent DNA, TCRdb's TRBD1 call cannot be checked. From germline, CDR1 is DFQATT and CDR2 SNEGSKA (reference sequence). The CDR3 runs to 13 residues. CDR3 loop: CSAIPGLGYGYTF.